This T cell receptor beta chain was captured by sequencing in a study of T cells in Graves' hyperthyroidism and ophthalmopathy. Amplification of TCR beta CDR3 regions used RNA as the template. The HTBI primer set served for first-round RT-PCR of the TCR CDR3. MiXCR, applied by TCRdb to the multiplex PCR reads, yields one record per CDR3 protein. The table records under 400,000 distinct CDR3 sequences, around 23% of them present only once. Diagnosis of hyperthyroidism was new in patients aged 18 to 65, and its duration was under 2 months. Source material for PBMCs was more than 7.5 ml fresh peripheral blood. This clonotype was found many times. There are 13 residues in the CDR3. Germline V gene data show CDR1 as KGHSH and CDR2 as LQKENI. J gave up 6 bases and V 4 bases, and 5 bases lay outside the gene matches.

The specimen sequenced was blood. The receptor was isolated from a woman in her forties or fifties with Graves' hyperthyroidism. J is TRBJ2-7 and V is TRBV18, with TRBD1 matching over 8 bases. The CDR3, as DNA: TGTGCCAGCTCACAACGGACAGGGCGCGAGCAGTACTTC. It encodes CASSQRTGREQYF.